The next 25 T cell receptor beta chains were all read from a single sample in a study of cytomegalovirus exposure and HLA in healthy donors. The study ran its PCR with 60 Vbeta and 13 Jbeta primers. Sequencing was performed with immunoSEQ multiplex PCR; in TCRdb, only in-frame clones are kept and a portion is missing. The table includes 150,000 to 200,000 clones, about 80% detected once. The sample taken for sequencing was PBMCs. The receptor source for this set is a woman aged 40 to 50 in good health and CMV-seronegative.

The chain has TRBV11-3 and TRBJ2-6; a weak D match, TRBD2 (5 bases). The CDR3 consists of 18 residues. Germline CDR1 SGHNT, CDR2 YENEEA. With 4 bases removed from V and 4 bases from J, the gap between germline ends came to 20 bases. The CDR3 region is CASSSPSGRRRGANVLTF. The CDR3 nucleotides read TGTGCCAGCAGCTCCCCTAGTGGACGGAGGCGCGGGGCCAACGTCCTGACTTTC. Combining the CDR3 with reference TRBV11-3 and TRBJ2-6 gives the whole variable domain EAGVVQSPRYKIIEKKQPVAFWCNPISGHNTLYWYLQNLGQGPELLIRYENEEAVDDSQLPKDRFSAERLKGVDSTLKIQPAELGDSAVYLCASSSPSGRRRGANVLTFGAGSRLTVL.

The CDR3 sequence: CAIPPRAGLNEQFF. DNA of the CDR3: TGTGCCATACCCCCAAGAGCGGGGCTAAATGAGCAGTTCTTC. The chain joins TRBV19 to TRBJ2-1, with TRBD2 matching over 7 bases. The V segment lost 10 bases and the J segment 7 bases; nucleotides outside the gene matches: 13. The CDR3 is 14 amino acids. Germline CDR1 and CDR2: LNHDA and SQIVND (reference sequence).

The genes are TRBV7-2 and TRBJ1-2; 12 nucleotides agree with TRBD1. Germline CDR1 and CDR2: SGHTA and FQGNSA. The CDR3 has 14 residues. Trimming took 5 bases from V and 6 from J; bases not matched to a gene: 4. CDR3 sequence reads: CASSKGTGGDGYTF. CDR3 DNA sequence: TGTGCCAGCAGCAAAGGGACAGGGGGCGATGGCTACACCTTC.

The chain has TRBV7-2 and TRBJ1-5; unclear D gene. CDR1 and CDR2 (germline): SGHTA, FQGNSA. CDR3 size: 12 residues. Deletions cut 5 bases from V and 4 bases from J, with 6 bases between. DNA for the CDR3: TGTGCCAGCAGCGTCGTAAATCAGCCCCAGCATTTT. Its translation: CASSVVNQPQHF.

In DNA, the CDR3 is TGTGCCAGCAGTTTATTTACTAGTTCCGGGTTCGAGACCCAGTACTTC. It is translated as CASSLFTSSGFETQYF. V gene TRBV28 combines with J gene TRBJ2-5; D may be TRBD2 (5 bases). This CDR3 is built from 16 residues. Between the trimmed V and J ends, which lost 1 base and 5 bases, there was a span of 17 bases. From germline, CDR1 is MDHEN and CDR2 SYDVKM.

V usage is TRBV4-3 and J usage is TRBJ2-5; D might be TRBD1 (5 bases). Germline assignment: CDR1 LGHNA and CDR2 YSLEER. The CDR3 has 15 amino acids. Trimming pared 0 bases from V and 5 bases from J, leaving 13 bases between. The CDR3 sequence: CASSQDTGRAETQYF. CDR3 nucleotide sequence: TGCGCCAGCAGCCAAGATACGGGCAGGGCGGAGACCCAGTACTTC.

This clone was detected once. This sequence joins TRBV5-4 and TRBJ2-1; TRBD2 agrees at 7 bases. The CDR3 contains 13 residues. From germline, CDR1 is SGHNT and CDR2 YYREEE (reference sequence). After removal of 3 bases from V and 5 bases from J, the junction contained 2 bases not matched to a gene. This chain's CDR3 is CASSWGGNNEQFF. The DNA of the CDR3 is TGTGCCAGCAGCTGGGGGGGTAACAATGAGCAGTTCTTC.

This clone was counted once. The chain recombines TRBV9 with TRBJ2-2; TRBD2 matches at 15 bases. Germline V gene lookup returns CDR1 SGDLS and CDR2 YYNGEE. Losses at the gene ends were 6 bases for V and 6 bases for J; bases not matched to a gene: 6. There are 16 residues in the CDR3. The CDR3 bases are TGTGCCAGCACCAAGGGACTAGCGGGAGGTGCCGGGGAGCTGTTTTTT. Its protein is CASTKGLAGGAGELFF.

The V call is TRBV11-1, the J call TRBJ1-5, with 8 bases identical to TRBD1. Germline values: CDR1 SGHAT, CDR2 FQDESV (reference sequence). The CDR3 has 14 residues. The trim removed 4 bases at V and 3 bases at J, leaving 2 bases unmatched. The CDR3 is CASSSDRVNQPQHF. The CDR3 DNA follows: TGTGCCAGCAGCTCGGACAGGGTCAATCAGCCCCAGCATTTT.

The chain joins TRBV6-1 to TRBJ2-1; D gene unclear. The CDR3 extends over 14 amino acids. Germline CDR1 reads MNHNS; CDR2 reads SASEGT. V lost 2 bases to trimming and J lost 0 bases, with 5 bases between them. The CDR3 nucleotides are TGTGCCAGCAGTGAACGGAGCTCCTACAATGAGCAGTTCTTC. As protein: CASSERSSYNEQFF.

V gene TRBV7-2 combines with J gene TRBJ2-1, with 7 bases aligning to TRBD1. The CDR3 totals 15 residues. Germline V gene sequence: CDR1 SGHTA, CDR2 FQGNSA. Trimming took 5 bases from V and 5 from J; bases not matched to a gene: 9. The CDR3 DNA reads as TGTGCCAGCAGCCGAGGACAGGTAAGAAACAATGAGCAGTTCTTC. It yields the protein CASSRGQVRNNEQFF.

This chain connects TRBV6-4 to TRBJ1-6, with 12 bases lining up with TRBD1. This CDR3 has 15 amino acids. V trimming: 3 bases; J trimming: 10 bases; junction bases outside the gene matches: 4. Germline-derived CDR1 and CDR2 are MRHNA and SNTAGT. For the CDR3, the DNA is TGTGCCAGCAGTGAACGCGGGACAGGGGGCTCACCCCTCCACTTT. Protein: CASSERGTGGSPLHF.

The chain joins TRBV7-2 to TRBJ2-1; 13 bases are shared with TRBD2. This CDR3 is 17 amino acids long. With 2 bases clipped from V and 7 bases from J, the junction kept 8 bases outside the gene matches. Germline CDR1 SGHTA, CDR2 FQGNSA. The CDR3 nucleotides are TGTGCCAGCAGCTTAATCGGGACTAGCGGGATTGGGAATGAGCAGTTCTTC. It translates to CASSLIGTSGIGNEQFF. Full variable domain (outside the CDR3, taken from reference TRBV7-2 and TRBJ2-1): GAGVSQSPSNKVTEKGKDVELRCDPISGHTALYWYRQSLGQGLEFLIYFQGNSAPDKSGLPSDRFSAERTGGSVSTLTIQRTQQEDSAVYLCASSLIGTSGIGNEQFFGPGTRLTVL.

The table lists this clone with a few counts. The chain has TRBV7-2 and TRBJ2-7; tentative D call: TRBD1 (6 bases). With 5 bases removed from V and 6 bases from J, the gap between germline ends came to 23 bases. CDR1 and CDR2 from the germline V gene are SGHTA and FQGNSA. This CDR3 contains 16 residues. The CDR3 DNA sequence: TGTGCCAGCAGCCTATCCGCCGCAGGGGCTCCGGCCGAGCAGTACTTC. Translating gives CASSLSAAGAPAEQYF.

This clone has just a few counts. This CDR3 reads CASSEDLRGPGDTQYF. The CDR3 DNA follows: TGTGCCAGCAGTGAAGACCTCAGGGGGCCGGGAGATACGCAGTATTTT. V and J are TRBV2 and TRBJ2-3, with 8 bases aligning to TRBD1. CDR1 and CDR2 (germline): SNHLY, FYNNEI. The CDR3 extends over 16 amino acids. With 1 base clipped from V and 5 bases from J, the junction kept 8 bases outside the gene matches.

This chain uses TRBV29-1 with TRBJ1-2, with 7 bases that match TRBD1. The V and J ends lost 6 bases and 8 bases, in that order; junction bases with no gene match: 12. CDR1 and CDR2 (germline): SQVTM, ANQGSEA. The CDR3 sequence is 13 residues long. The CDR3 DNA follows: TGCAGCGTATCAGGGGGGCAGGGCGGCGGCTACACCTTC. It encodes CSVSGGQGGGYTF.

The CDR3 reads CASKGASSYEQYF. CDR3 in DNA: TGTGCCAGCAAGGGGGCTTCCTCCTACGAGCAGTACTTC. This chain connects TRBV6-5 to TRBJ2-7; TRBD1 matches 7 bases. There are 13 residues in the CDR3. V lost 7 bases, J lost 0 bases, and 3 bases stayed unmatched. Per the germline V gene, CDR1 is MNHEY and CDR2 is SVGAGI.

This sequence joins TRBV11-3 and TRBJ2-7; D might be TRBD2 (5 bases). The CDR3 totals 14 residues. V lost 5 bases and J 3 bases, leaving 14 bases between the germline ends. Germline assignment: CDR1 SGHNT and CDR2 YENEEA. CDR3 region: CASSPGGLNYEQYV. CDR3 nucleotides: TGTGCCAGCAGCCCCGGAGGCCTTAACTACGAGCAGTACGTC.

V and J are TRBV14 and TRBJ1-1, with D possibly matching TRBD1 (5 bases). Germline CDR1 SGHDN, CDR2 FVKESK. This CDR3 region has 14 residues. V was pared by 1 base and J by 10 bases, with 16 bases between. CDR3 loop: CASSQALGGRRAFF. The CDR3 DNA reads TGTGCCAGCAGCCAAGCACTCGGGGGACGAAGAGCTTTCTTT.

As DNA, the CDR3 is TGTGCCAGCATCCGGGACACCAACACTGAAGCTTTCTTT. It codes for CASIRDTNTEAFF. This sequence joins TRBV2 and TRBJ1-1; possibly TRBD1 for D (6 bases). The CDR3 is 13 residues long. Between the trimmed V and J ends, which lost 7 bases and 2 bases, there was a span of 11 bases. Germline V gene sequence: CDR1 SNHLY, CDR2 FYNNEI. Full variable domain (rest looked up from reference TRBV2 and TRBJ1-1): EPEVTQTPSHQVTQMGQEVILRCVPISNHLYFYWYRQILGQKVEFLVSFYNNEISEKSEIFDDQFSVERPDGSNFTLKIRSTKLEDSAMYFCASIRDTNTEAFFGQGTRLTVV.

This clone turned up a few times. V is TRBV7-6 and J is TRBJ2-6, with D hard to call. The CDR3 runs to 17 residues. The V end lost 1 base, the J end lost 0 bases, and 10 bases lay between the germline ends. The germline V gene encodes CDR1 SGHVS and CDR2 FNYEAQ. CDR3 in amino acids: CASSLGALRSGANVLTF. In DNA form, the CDR3 reads TGTGCCAGCAGCTTAGGGGCGTTACGCTCTGGGGCCAACGTCCTGACTTTC.

The chain is built from TRBV27 and TRBJ2-1; 8 positions agree with TRBD2. Germline V CDR1 and CDR2: MNHEY, SMNVEV (reference sequence). The V gene end was trimmed by 8 bases and the J gene end by 5 bases; junction bases not matched to a gene: 5. The CDR3 is 13 amino acids. This CDR3 reads CASRPGGNNEQFF. CDR3 in DNA: TGTGCCAGCCGTCCGGGGGGGAACAATGAGCAGTTCTTC.

J is TRBJ2-7 and V is TRBV19; D call uncertain. The germline V gene has CDR1 LNHDA and CDR2 SQIVND (reference sequence). The CDR3 runs to 12 residues. V was cut by 3 bases and J by 7 bases, with 10 bases left in between. The CDR3 loop is CASSMAEEEQYF. The DNA for the CDR3 is TGTGCCAGTAGTATGGCCGAGGAGGAGCAGTACTTC.

The chain combines TRBV7-6 with TRBJ1-6, with a possible D match to TRBD1 (5 bases). Per germline, CDR1 SGHVS and CDR2 FNYEAQ. The CDR3 length is 17 residues. V shed 0 bases and J shed 4 bases, with 13 bases lying between them. DNA of the CDR3: TGTGCCAGCAGCTTAGCTCAGGGTGGCGTATATAATTCACCCCTCCACTTT. Translated, it gives CASSLAQGGVYNSPLHF.

This clone was recorded a few times. The chain recombines TRBV6-1 with TRBJ2-4; possibly TRBD2 for D (5 bases). The CDR3 runs 13 residues. Germline CDR1 and CDR2: MNHNS and SASEGT. V lost 3 bases to trimming and J lost 9 bases, with 12 bases between them. Here the CDR3 DNA reads TGTGCCAGCAGTGAGAGATGGGAGAGCATTCAGTACTTC. Residues: CASSERWESIQYF.